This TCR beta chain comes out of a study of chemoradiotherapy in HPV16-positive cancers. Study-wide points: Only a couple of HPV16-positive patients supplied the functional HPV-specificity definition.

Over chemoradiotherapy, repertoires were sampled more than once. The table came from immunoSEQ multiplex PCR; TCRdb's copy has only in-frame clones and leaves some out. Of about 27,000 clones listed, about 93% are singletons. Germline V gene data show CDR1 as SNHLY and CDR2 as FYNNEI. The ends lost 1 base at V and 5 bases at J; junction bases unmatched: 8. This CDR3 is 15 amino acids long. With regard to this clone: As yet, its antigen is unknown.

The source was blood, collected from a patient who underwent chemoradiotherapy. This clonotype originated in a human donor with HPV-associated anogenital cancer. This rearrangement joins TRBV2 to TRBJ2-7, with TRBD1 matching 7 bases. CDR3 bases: TGTGCCAGCAGTGAAGGGGTGGGACAGACGAACGAGCAGTACTTC. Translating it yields CASSEGVGQTNEQYF.